This T cell receptor (beta chain) was profiled in a study of long-term antiretroviral therapy in people with HIV. Each participant with HIV received care in the United States. Trimming stripped 0 bases from V and 4 bases from J, with 13 bases between. Per germline, CDR1 SGHAT and CDR2 FQNNGV. CDR3 size: 16 residues. Sequencing relied on immunoSEQ assay v3.0, run at survey level. The protocol was immunoSEQ multiplex PCR, while the TCRdb copy is restricted to in-frame clones and leaves out a portion. The sample holds 25,000 to 30,000 clones; more than 85% are singletons and the top ten take around 10%. Remarks on this clone: Antigen: not known.

Study-level points and caveats: Repertoire dominance by clones expanded before ART was seen at all time points. It was not possible to obtain data on ART adherence, viral resistance or therapy changes. HIV repertoires had narrower CDR3 length ranges than controls.

This specimen consisted of unsorted PBMCs, obtained 6.2 years after starting antiretroviral therapy. The source is a man between 40 and 49 years old with HIV. This rearrangement joins TRBV11-2 to TRBJ2-1; the D is unclear. CDR3 residues: CASSLEAQRRYNEQFF. CDR3 bases: TGTGCCAGCAGCTTAGAGGCACAGCGTCGATACAATGAGCAGTTCTTC. Based on the CDR3 plus reference TRBV11-2 and TRBJ2-1, the full variable domain is EAGVAQSPRYKIIEKRQSVAFWCNPISGHATLYWYQQILGQGPKLLIQFQNNGVVDDSQLPKDRFSAERLKGVDSTLKIQPAKLEDSAVYLCASSLEAQRRYNEQFFGPGTRLTVL.